This entry lists 30 T cell receptor beta chains sequenced from one sample in a study of blood T cells in healthy people across ages. Then a second PCR, running roughly 7 to 11 cycles, was carried out with a sample-barcoded 5' primer and a J-beta primer mix. TCRdb called the 5' RACE reads again in MiXCR, with one record for every CDR3 protein. This table holds about 670,000 distinct CDR3 sequences, less than 45% found once. Sample: blood. The source is a man aged 80 or over in good health.

The chain links TRBV7-2 to TRBJ2-1; D gene ambiguous. V was trimmed by 5 bases and J by 9 bases, leaving 14 bases between them. Germline CDR1 and CDR2: SGHTA and FQGNSA. The CDR3 covers 13 residues. CDR3: CTSSHTDVGEQFF. The CDR3 region has the DNA TGTACCAGCAGCCATACAGACGTGGGTGAGCAGTTCTTC.

This clonotype was seen a handful of times. The chain couples TRBV4-3 to TRBJ2-4; D is tentatively TRBD1 or TRBD2 (5 bases each). V was clipped by 1 base and J by 3 bases, with 25 bases between them. CDR1 LGHNA and CDR2 YSLEER come from the germline V gene. This CDR3 contains 20 residues. This CDR3 is CASSQVSSSGTQTDKNIQYF. The DNA for the CDR3 is TGCGCCAGCAGCCAAGTTTCGAGTTCCGGGACCCAGACGGACAAAAACATTCAGTACTTC.

The rearrangement uses TRBV28 and TRBJ2-3; D unclear. The CDR3 has 14 residues. The germline gives CDR1 MDHEN, CDR2 SYDVKM. Trimming pared 4 bases from V and 1 base from J, leaving 9 bases between. In DNA, the CDR3 is TGTGCCAGCAGTTCCCTAACGGGCACAGATACGCAGTATTTT. It is translated as CASSSLTGTDTQYF.

This clonotype was seen more than once but under ten times. V and J are TRBV3-1 and TRBJ2-1; 10 bases agree with TRBD2. V was clipped by 1 base and J by 7 bases; unmatched bases: 10. In germline, CDR1 is LGHDT, CDR2 YNNKEL (reference sequence). This CDR3 comprises 17 residues. Written as DNA, the CDR3 is TGTGCCAGCAGCCAAGCGTGGGTAGCGGGGGGCCGAAATGAGCAGTTCTTC. It specifies CASSQAWVAGGRNEQFF.

This clonotype was observed a few times. CDR3 sequence: CASSLRLAGGEQFF. The CDR3 DNA follows: TGTGCCAGCAGCTTAAGGCTAGCCGGGGGTGAGCAGTTCTTC. The rearrangement joins TRBV7-2 to TRBJ2-1, with D tentatively TRBD2 (6 bases). CDR3 length: 14 residues. CDR1 SGHTA and CDR2 FQGNSA come from the germline V gene. V lost 2 bases and J lost 9, with 14 bases in between.

A word on this clonotype: A much larger clone is a single base away; this may be a read error. The chain employs TRBV6-5 and TRBJ2-1; D is uncertain. The CDR3 runs 13 residues. The germline V and J ends were trimmed by 5 bases and 6 bases, with 11 bases remaining between them. Germline V gene data show CDR1 as MNHEY and CDR2 as SVGAGI. The CDR3 is CASSPGRTNEQFF. Written as DNA, the CDR3 is TGTGCCAGCAGTCCGGGCAGAACCAATGAGCAGTTCTTC.

V usage is TRBV12-3 or TRBV12-4 and J usage is TRBJ2-3, with D possibly being TRBD1 (6 bases). The CDR3 contains 14 residues. V shed 6 bases and J shed 4 bases, with 14 bases lying between them. CDR3 sequence: CASSSRQAADTQYF. The CDR3 DNA is TGTGCCAGCAGCTCTAGACAGGCCGCAGATACGCAGTATTTT.

About this clonotype itself: This could be a read error, since a much larger clone is one nucleotide away. The gene calls are TRBV6-2 or TRBV6-3 and TRBJ2-1; D might be TRBD1 or TRBD2, each matching 5 bases. The germline V gene encodes CDR1 MNHEY and CDR2 SVGEGT. The V and J ends lost 4 bases and 8 bases respectively, with 18 bases between them. The CDR3 totals 15 residues. CDR3 sequence reads: CASSFGGPRGDEQFF. The CDR3 DNA sequence: TGTGCCAGCAGTTTCGGCGGGCCAAGGGGCGATGAGCAGTTCTTC.

This clonotype has more than one count but fewer than ten. The V and J genes are TRBV5-1 and TRBJ2-1; 9 bases agree with TRBD2. J gave up 5 bases and V 10 bases, and 10 bases lay outside the gene matches. The CDR3 has 14 amino acids. Per germline, CDR1 SGHRS and CDR2 YFSETQ. The CDR3: CAGATSGIDNEQFF. The CDR3 DNA reads TGCGCCGGCGCGACTAGCGGAATTGACAATGAGCAGTTCTTC.

This clonotype occurred a few times. The chain couples TRBV7-2 to TRBJ1-2, with no clear D. In germline, CDR1 is SGHTA, CDR2 FQGNSA. The CDR3 has 13 residues. V was clipped by 5 bases and J by 7 bases, with 14 bases between them. CDR3 protein: CASSRGPQGGYTF. The CDR3 coding sequence is TGTGCCAGCAGCCGCGGGCCTCAAGGTGGCTACACCTTC.

The rearrangement joins TRBV20-1 to TRBJ2-5; 8 bases fit TRBD2. This CDR3 is 15 amino acids long. CDR1 and CDR2 from the germline V gene are DFQATT and SNEGSKA (reference sequence). V trimming: 6 bases; J trimming: 4 bases; junction bases outside the gene matches: 13. The CDR3 loop reads CSAPTGGGRGETQYF. The DNA of the CDR3 is TGCAGTGCCCCAACTGGCGGGGGGAGGGGAGAGACCCAGTACTTC.

For the CDR3, the DNA is TGTGCCAGCAGTTACGACCAGGGAAGCACCTATAATTCACCCCTCCACTTT. Translating it yields CASSYDQGSTYNSPLHF. The chain links TRBV6-2 or TRBV6-3 to TRBJ1-6, with D perhaps matching TRBD1 (5 bases). The CDR3 totals 17 residues. The germline gives CDR1 MNHEY, CDR2 SVGEGT. V shed 2 bases and J shed 2 bases, with 13 bases lying between them.

The rearrangement links TRBV15 to TRBJ2-4; the D gene is possibly TRBD2 (5 bases). Matching the DNA end better, TRBJ2-5 makes the J call doubtful. Germline V gene sequence: CDR1 LNHNV, CDR2 YYDKDF (reference sequence). The CDR3 is 12 amino acids. CDR3 loop: CATSRVGRTQYF. CDR3 bases: TGTGCCACCAGCAGAGTGGGGAGGACCCAGTACTTC.

This clonotype was seen a handful of times. J is TRBJ1-1 and V is TRBV7-2, with D uncertain. Germline CDR1 SGHTA, CDR2 FQGNSA. The V and J ends lost 5 bases and 1 base respectively, with 11 bases between them. This CDR3 has 14 amino acids. CDR3 sequence reads: CASSKLGGNTEAFF. As DNA, the CDR3 is TGTGCCAGCAGCAAACTGGGTGGGAACACTGAAGCTTTCTTT.

On this clonotype itself: This may arise from a read error, as a much more abundant clone is one base away. The chain employs TRBV11-2 and TRBJ1-1; D is unresolved. CDR1 and CDR2 from the germline V gene are SGHAT and FQNNGV. The CDR3 has 14 amino acids. V lost 5 bases and J 5 bases, leaving 15 bases between the germline ends. The CDR3 region is CASSVRRGGTEAFF. The CDR3 DNA reads TGTGCCAGCAGCGTCCGGCGCGGAGGGACTGAAGCTTTCTTT.

The V and J genes are TRBV6-5 and TRBJ2-4, with 8 bases fitting TRBD1. The J call is uncertain, as TRBJ2-7 better fits the DNA end. Looked up from germline, CDR1 is MNHEY and CDR2 is SVGAGI. The CDR3 is 16 amino acids. The CDR3 reads CASSSLQGEFRYEQYF. As DNA, the CDR3 is TGTGCCAGCAGTTCTTTACAGGGGGAATTTCGCTACGAGCAGTACTTC.

The chain carries TRBV7-2 and TRBJ2-1; D might be TRBD2 (6 bases). With the DNA end fitting TRBJ2-7 better, the J assignment may be wrong. Germline values: CDR1 SGHTA, CDR2 FQGNSA. The length of the CDR3 is 15 residues. In nucleotides, the CDR3 is TGTGCCAGCAGTCGGACTACCAGAACCTACAATGAGCAGTACTTC. Encoded protein: CASSRTTRTYNEQYF.

This sequence joins TRBV4-3 and TRBJ2-3; tentative D call: TRBD1 (6 bases). Trimming cost V 3 bases and J 4 bases, with 14 bases left between them. The germline gives CDR1 LGHNA, CDR2 YSLEER. This CDR3 is 15 amino acids long. The CDR3 sequence is CASSQSGVSADTQYF. DNA of the CDR3: TGCGCCAGCAGCCAGTCAGGGGTTTCAGCAGATACGCAGTATTTT.

The chain couples TRBV5-1 to TRBJ2-1; D remains unclear. This CDR3 has 13 residues. CDR1 and CDR2 from the germline V gene are SGHRS and YFSETQ. V was trimmed by 5 bases and J by 6 bases, leaving 12 bases between them. CDR3 coding DNA: TGCGCCAGCAGTCGTTCGAGAGCCAATGAGCAGTTCTTC. It encodes CASSRSRANEQFF.

The chain couples TRBV5-5 to TRBJ2-6, with D possibly being TRBD1 (6 bases). Germline lookup yields CDR1 SGHKS and CDR2 YYEKEE (reference sequence). This CDR3 has 16 amino acids. The ends were cut back, 4 bases at V and 2 bases at J, with 13 bases in the middle. The CDR3 loop is CASSVQGTPGANVLTF. As DNA, the CDR3 is TGTGCCAGCAGCGTACAGGGAACTCCTGGGGCCAACGTCCTGACTTTC.

There are a few counts of this clonotype. The V and J genes are TRBV4-2 and TRBJ2-6; the D gene is possibly TRBD2 (5 bases). This CDR3 contains 19 residues. V was pared by 1 base and J by 1 base, with 17 bases between. Germline CDR1 LGHNA, CDR2 YNFKEQ. CDR3 sequence (DNA): TGTGCCAGCAGCCAAGCTGAGGGCCCCACGGGGTCTGGGGCCAACGTCCTGACTTTC. It specifies CASSQAEGPTGSGANVLTF.

The chain links TRBV6-2 or TRBV6-3 to TRBJ2-1, with TRBD2 matching 13 bases. The CDR3 is 18 amino acids. V was pared by 6 bases and J by 1 base, with 9 bases of the junction left unmatched. Germline CDR1 reads MNHEY; CDR2 reads SVGEGT. The CDR3 DNA follows: TGTGCCAGCAGCAGAACTAGCGGGGGGGCCCGTTCCTACAATGAGCAGTTCTTC. Residues: CASSRTSGGARSYNEQFF.

The chain uses TRBV6-1 and TRBJ2-7; either TRBD1 or TRBD2 may supply D (5 bases each). The V end was cut by 5 bases, the J end by 1 base, with 12 bases between. Germline CDR1 reads MNHNS; CDR2 reads SASEGT. This CDR3 is 14 amino acids long. DNA for the CDR3: TGTGCCAGCAGTTTCCAGGGAGATTCCTACGAGCAGTACTTC. Translating it yields CASSFQGDSYEQYF.

The chain carries TRBV4-2 and TRBJ2-4; TRBD2 might be the D (5 bases). TRBJ2-7 explains the end of the DNA better; the J call may be wrong. Germline loops: CDR1 LGHNA, CDR2 YNFKEQ. The CDR3 spans 13 residues. The CDR3 is CASSQRTDYEQYF. In DNA, the CDR3 is TGTGCCAGCAGCCAAAGGACTGATTACGAGCAGTACTTC.

The rearrangement uses TRBV4-2 and TRBJ1-4, with D possibly TRBD1 on 6 matching bases. The CDR3 sequence is 16 residues long. Germline CDR1 reads LGHNA; CDR2 reads YNFKEQ. V lost 1 base to trimming and J lost 6 bases, with 15 bases between them. The CDR3 DNA reads as TGTGCCAGCAGCCAAGTCGGGACACCCGGCGATGAAAAACTGTTTTTT. The encoded protein is CASSQVGTPGDEKLFF.

This chain links TRBV20-1 with TRBJ2-3, with unresolved D. V was cut by 0 bases and J by 14 bases, with 15 bases left in between. CDR1 is DFQATT and CDR2 is SNEGSKA in the germline V gene (reference sequence). CDR3 length equals 12 residues. Here the CDR3 DNA reads TGCAGTGCTAGAGATCCGGGCACCGAGTCGTATTTT. Amino acids: CSARDPGTESYF.

This clonotype has more than one count but fewer than ten. The rearrangement uses TRBV7-2 and TRBJ2-3; 13 bases match TRBD2. Germline trimming cut 4 bases from V and 6 bases from J; bases unmatched to any gene: 4. From germline, CDR1 is SGHTA and CDR2 FQGNSA. The length of the CDR3 is 15 residues. The CDR3 sequence is CASSSGTSGIDTQYF. The CDR3, as DNA: TGTGCCAGCAGCTCAGGGACTAGCGGGATTGATACGCAGTATTTT.

Remarks on this clonotype: Germline is not matched at one junction end, which may reflect a read error. V is TRBV5-8 and J is TRBJ2-4; D ambiguous. The J call is uncertain, as TRBJ2-7 better fits the DNA end. Germline V gene sequence: CDR1 SGHTS, CDR2 YDEGEE. The CDR3 runs 14 residues. Here the CDR3 DNA reads TGTGCCAGCGGCTTGGCTTTTAGTTCCAACGAGCAGTACTTC. It codes for CASGLAFSSNEQYF.

The table lists this clonotype with a few counts. The rearrangement uses TRBV10-3 and TRBJ2-5, with D possibly being TRBD2 (6 bases). The CDR3 spans 13 residues. Trimming removed 5 bases from V and 5 bases from J, with 12 bases in between. Germline CDR1 and CDR2: ENHRY and SYGVKD. The CDR3 nucleotides read TGTGCCATCAGTTCGGGGGTTGTGGAGACCCAGTACTTC. The encoded protein is CAISSGVVETQYF.

The sample holds a few counts of this clonotype. The chain couples TRBV27 to TRBJ2-5, with 9 positions matching TRBD2. Germline CDR1 is MNHEY and CDR2 is SMNVEV (reference sequence). The CDR3 is 14 residues long. The V and J ends lost 4 bases and 7 bases, in that order; junction bases with no gene match: 7. The CDR3 sequence is CASSSHSGGGTQYF. The DNA of the CDR3 is TGTGCCAGCAGTTCCCATAGCGGGGGCGGGACCCAGTACTTC.